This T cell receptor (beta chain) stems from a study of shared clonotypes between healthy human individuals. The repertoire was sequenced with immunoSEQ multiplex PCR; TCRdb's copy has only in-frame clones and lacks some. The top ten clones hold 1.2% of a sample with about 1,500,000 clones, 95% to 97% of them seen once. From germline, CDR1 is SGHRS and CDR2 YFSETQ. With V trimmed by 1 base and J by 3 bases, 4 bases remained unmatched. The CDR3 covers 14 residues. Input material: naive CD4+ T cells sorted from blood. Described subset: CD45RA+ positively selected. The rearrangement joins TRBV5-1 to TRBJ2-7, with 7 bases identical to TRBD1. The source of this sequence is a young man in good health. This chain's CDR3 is CASSLSDRVYEQYF. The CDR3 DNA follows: TGCGCCAGCAGCTTGTCCGACAGGGTCTACGAGCAGTACTTC.